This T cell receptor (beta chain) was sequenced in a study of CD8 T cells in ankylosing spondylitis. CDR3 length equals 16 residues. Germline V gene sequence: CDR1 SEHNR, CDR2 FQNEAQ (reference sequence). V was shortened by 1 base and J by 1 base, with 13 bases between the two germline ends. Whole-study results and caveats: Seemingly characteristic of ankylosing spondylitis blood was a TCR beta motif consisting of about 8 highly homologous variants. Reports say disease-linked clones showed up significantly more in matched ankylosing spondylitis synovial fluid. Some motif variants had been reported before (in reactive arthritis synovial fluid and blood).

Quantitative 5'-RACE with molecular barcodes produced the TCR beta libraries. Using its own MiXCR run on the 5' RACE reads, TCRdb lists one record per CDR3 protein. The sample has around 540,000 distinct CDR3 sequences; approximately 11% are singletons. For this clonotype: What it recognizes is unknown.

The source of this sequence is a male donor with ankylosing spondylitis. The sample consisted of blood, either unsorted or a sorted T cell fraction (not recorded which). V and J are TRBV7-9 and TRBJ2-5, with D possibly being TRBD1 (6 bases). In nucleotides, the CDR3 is TGTGCCAGCAGCTTAGGTTTGGACAGCGTCCAAGAGACCCAGTACTTC. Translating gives CASSLGLDSVQETQYF. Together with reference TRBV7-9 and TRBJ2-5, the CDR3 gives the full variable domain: DTGVSQNPRHKITKRGQNVTFRCDPISEHNRLYWYRQTLGQGPEFLTYFQNEAQLEKSRLLSDRFSAERPKGSFSTLEIQRTEQGDSAMYLCASSLGLDSVQETQYFGPGTRLLVL.